This T cell receptor beta chain was identified during a study of regulatory T cells in long-lasting Graves disease. This clonotype showed up many times. Libraries of TCR beta came from iRepertoire HTBI primers plus Arm-PCR of CDR3 regions. TCRdb independently ran MiXCR on the multiplex PCR reads; one entry per CDR3 protein. The data hold a few hundred thousand distinct CDR3 sequences, with 20% to 25% observed a single time. Described time point: newly diagnosed GD, antithyroid drugs for less than 3 months. Following extraction of RNA from PBMCs, that RNA was used to make the TCR library. This CDR3 region has 15 residues. Germline lookup yields CDR1 DFQATT and CDR2 SNEGSKA (reference sequence). Deletions cut 3 bases from V and 3 bases from J, with 17 bases between.

The genes are TRBV20-1 and TRBJ1-2; no definite D call. The sequence was obtained from a female donor with Graves disease. The sequencing here drew on peripheral blood mononuclear cells (PBMCs), taken at new diagnosis, from a patient treated with antithyroid drugs. CDR3 bases: TGCAGTGCTAGTTCCTTCGGCACTGGGGACTATGGCTACACCTTC. Translation: CSASSFGTGDYGYTF.